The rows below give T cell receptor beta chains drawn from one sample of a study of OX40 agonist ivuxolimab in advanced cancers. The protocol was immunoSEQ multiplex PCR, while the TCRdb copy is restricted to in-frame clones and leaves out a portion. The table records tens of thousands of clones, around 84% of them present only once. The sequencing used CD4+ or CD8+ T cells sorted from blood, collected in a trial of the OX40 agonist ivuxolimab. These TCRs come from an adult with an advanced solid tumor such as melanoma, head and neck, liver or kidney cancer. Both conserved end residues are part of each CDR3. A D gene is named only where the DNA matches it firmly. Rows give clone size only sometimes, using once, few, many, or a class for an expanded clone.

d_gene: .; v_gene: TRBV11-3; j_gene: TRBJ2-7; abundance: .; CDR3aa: CASSSVYSYEQYF; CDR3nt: TGTGCCAGCAGCTCCGTATACTCCTACGAGCAGTACTTC
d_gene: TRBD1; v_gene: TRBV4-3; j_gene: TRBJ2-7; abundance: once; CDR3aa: CASSQGGGAGGQYF; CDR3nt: TGCGCCAGCAGCCAAGGAGGGGGCGCAGGCGGGCAGTACTTC
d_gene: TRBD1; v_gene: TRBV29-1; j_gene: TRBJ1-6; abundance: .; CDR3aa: CSVREGQGSGSPLHF; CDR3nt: TGCAGCGTCCGGGAGGGACAGGGATCGGGATCACCCCTCCACTTT
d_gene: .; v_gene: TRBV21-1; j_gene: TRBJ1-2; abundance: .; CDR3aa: CASSKVGRQADGYTF; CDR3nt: TGTGCCAGCAGCAAAGTAGGGAGACAGGCTGATGGCTACACCTTC
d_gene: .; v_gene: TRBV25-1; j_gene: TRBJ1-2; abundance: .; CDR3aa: CASRGARPLDYGYTF; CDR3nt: TGTGCCAGCAGGGGGGCACGGCCTCTGGACTATGGCTACACCTTC
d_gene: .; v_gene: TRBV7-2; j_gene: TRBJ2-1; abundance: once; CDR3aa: CASSLQGSYNEQFF; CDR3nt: TGTGCCAGCAGCTTACAGGGATCCTACAATGAGCAGTTCTTC
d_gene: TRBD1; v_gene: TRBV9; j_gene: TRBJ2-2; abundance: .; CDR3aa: CASSKGTGGNTGELFF; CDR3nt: TGTGCCAGCAGCAAAGGGACAGGGGGCAACACCGGGGAGCTGTTTTTT
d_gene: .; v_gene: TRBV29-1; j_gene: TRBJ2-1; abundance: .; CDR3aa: CSVEPEQFF; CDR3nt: TGCAGCGTTGAGCCCGAGCAGTTCTTC
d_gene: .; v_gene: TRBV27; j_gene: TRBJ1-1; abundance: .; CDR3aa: CASSRRSYTEAFF; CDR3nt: TGTGCCAGCAGTCGCAGGAGTTACACTGAAGCTTTCTTT
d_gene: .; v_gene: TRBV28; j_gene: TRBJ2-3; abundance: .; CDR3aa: CASSLVLSLRGTTDTQYF; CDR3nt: TGTGCCAGCAGTTTAGTTCTTTCCTTAAGGGGGACCACAGATACGCAGTATTTT